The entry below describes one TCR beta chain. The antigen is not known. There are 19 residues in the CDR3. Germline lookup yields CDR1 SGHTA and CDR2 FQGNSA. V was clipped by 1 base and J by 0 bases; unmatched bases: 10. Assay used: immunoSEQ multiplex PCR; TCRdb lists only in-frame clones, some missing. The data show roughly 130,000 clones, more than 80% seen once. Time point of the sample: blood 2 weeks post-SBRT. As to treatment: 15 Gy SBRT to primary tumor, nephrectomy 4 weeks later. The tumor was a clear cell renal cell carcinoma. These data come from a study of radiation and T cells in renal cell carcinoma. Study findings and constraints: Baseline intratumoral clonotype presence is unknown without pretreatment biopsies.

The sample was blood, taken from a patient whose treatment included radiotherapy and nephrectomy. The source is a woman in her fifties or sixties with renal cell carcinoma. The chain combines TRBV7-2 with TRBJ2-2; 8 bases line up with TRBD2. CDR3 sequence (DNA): TGTGCCAGCAGCTTAGAGGTGGGACTAGGACCGCCGAACACCGGGGAGCTGTTTTTT. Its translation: CASSLEVGLGPPNTGELFF.